These 24 T cell receptor beta chains were sequenced from one sample in a study of tumor-infiltrating lymphocytes in primary liver carcinoma. Unsorted bulk tissue of roughly 19-30 mg yielded co-extracted RNA and DNA. Researchers generated TCR beta cDNA from 500 ng of total RNA, relying on a constant-region primer. Library construction for TCR beta comprised three nested multiplex PCR rounds performed with slightly modified ARM-PCR. TRBV1-TRBV30 forward primers paired with a C-beta reverse primer drove the first two PCR rounds, about 9 cycles each. One entry per CDR3 protein, called by TCRdb with MiXCR from the multiplex PCR reads. The data show roughly 30,000 distinct CDR3 sequences, 70% to 80% seen once. The sequenced sample was liver tumor tissue from sampling region 3. The subset was: tumor region T3, left-lateral pole. The receptors originated from a woman aged 25 to 39 with primary liver carcinoma and hepatitis B virus infection.

Details on this clonotype: This may come from a read error, since a much larger clone is one base off. The CDR3 is CSSSLESGPGTQYF. In nucleotides, the CDR3 is TGTTCCAGCAGCTTAGAATCCGGTCCCGGGACCCAGTACTTC. The J gene is TRBJ2-5, the V gene TRBV11-2; D not certain. This CDR3 has 14 amino acids. CDR1 is SGHAT and CDR2 is FQNNGV in the germline V gene.

This clonotype was found many times. The rearrangement uses TRBV11-3 and TRBJ2-1; TRBD1 matches at 7 bases. The CDR3 has 14 amino acids. Looked up from germline, CDR1 is SGHNT and CDR2 is YENEEA. The V and J ends lost 2 bases and 2 bases, in that order; junction bases with no gene match: 0. The CDR3 protein is CASSLTGAYNEQFF. Written as DNA, the CDR3 is TGTGCCAGCAGCTTAACAGGGGCCTACAATGAGCAGTTCTTC.

The chain recombines TRBV12-3 or TRBV12-4 with TRBJ2-3; TRBD2 is a possible D gene (5 bases). V gave up 3 bases and J gave up 6 bases, with 25 bases separating them. The CDR3 has 18 residues. The CDR3 is CASSFFLAGGQEADTQYF. The CDR3 DNA follows: TGTGCCAGCAGTTTCTTTCTCGCGGGCGGCCAAGAGGCCGATACGCAGTATTTT.

In regard to this clonotype: The junction and the germline gene differ at one end; a read error may be behind it. The rearrangement links TRBV11-2 to TRBJ2-1; weak D call: TRBD2 (7 bases). There are 14 residues in the CDR3. CDR1 is SGHAT and CDR2 is FQNNGV in the germline V gene. The CDR3 DNA follows: TGTGCCACCAGCGTGGGGGGGGCAGACAATGAACAGTTCTTC. This codes for CATSVGGADNEQFF.

Regarding this clonotype: Here the CDR3 omits its conserved ending phenylalanine or tryptophan, so a read error is the likely source. This chain joins TRBV28 and TRBJ2-7; the match to TRBD2 covers 7 bases. The germline CDR1 and CDR2 sequences are MDHEN and SYDVKM. This CDR3 has 17 residues. V shed 8 bases, J shed 2 bases, and the junction held 18 bases outside the gene matches. The CDR3, as DNA: TGTGCCAGCGGTCCGAAATCCGTCAGCGGGGCCCCCTACGAGCAGTACTTA. Protein product: CASGPKSVSGAPYEQYL.

The chain combines TRBV12-3 or TRBV12-4 with TRBJ2-2; the D call may be TRBD1 or TRBD2 (6 bases each). This CDR3 has 15 residues. V was pared by 11 bases and J by 17 bases, with 33 bases between. CDR3 DNA: TGTGCCGGCCGGGGGTGGGACACGAACACCGGGGAGATCTTTTTT. Translating gives CAGRGWDTNTGEIFF.

Only a few counts were recorded for this clonotype. A much larger clone lies one base from this, so it may be a read error. The rearrangement joins TRBV28 to TRBJ2-1, with 8 nucleotides matching TRBD2. Germline V gives CDR1 MDHEN, CDR2 SYDVKM. The CDR3 is 15 amino acids. Here the CDR3 reads CTSSFVVAGRNEQFF. CDR3 sequence (DNA): TGTACCAGCAGTTTCGTGGTAGCGGGACGCAATGAGCAGTTCTTC.

Comment on this clonotype: Sequence at one end of the junction differs from germline and may be a read error. The rearrangement joins TRBV6-5 to TRBJ1-2; perhaps TRBD1 as D (5 bases). This CDR3 region has 13 residues. The V gene's germline CDR1 is MNHEY and CDR2 SVGAGI. The CDR3 bases are TGTGCTAGCAGTCCCAGGGCAGACTATGGCTACATCTTC. It specifies CASSPRADYGYIF.

Comments on this clonotype: The germline gene is not matched at one end of the junction; a read error may be the cause. The rearrangement uses TRBV10-2 and TRBJ2-6, with D maybe TRBD2 (7 bases). The CDR3 sequence is 13 residues long. Germline V gene lookup returns CDR1 WSHSY and CDR2 SAAADI. The CDR3 region has the DNA TGCGCCAGCAGGGAGGCGGGGGCCAACATCCTGACTTTC. It yields the protein CASREAGANILTF.

Concerning this clonotype itself: This CDR3 is missing its conserved last phenylalanine or tryptophan, likely due to a read error. It is unclear where the CDR3 begins or ends on the DNA, so no DNA is shown, and the CDR3 is as TCRdb lists it. The rearrangement uses TRBV11-2 and TRBJ2-2; TRBD2 was called by the table and not checked on the DNA. CDR1 is SGHAT and CDR2 is FQNNGV in the germline V gene. The CDR3 length is 11 residues, termini included. CDR3 protein: CASSPSGELFL.

The chain has TRBV11-2 and TRBJ1-1, with no clear D. The CDR3 runs 11 residues. Trimming took off 10 bases at V and 5 bases at J, with 11 bases between the two ends. Germline assignment: CDR1 SGHAT and CDR2 FQNNGV. CDR3 amino acids: CANSLGTEAFF. The CDR3 region has the DNA TGTGCCAATAGTCTAGGGACTGAAGCTTTCTTT. The full variable domain, in which reference TRBV11-2 and TRBJ1-1 provide the parts outside the CDR3, is EAGVAQSPRYKIIEKRQSVAFWCNPISGHATLYWYQQILGQGPKLLIQFQNNGVVDDSQLPKDRFSAERLKGVDSTLKIQPAKLEDSAVYLCANSLGTEAFFGQGTRLTVV.

The genes are TRBV6-5 and TRBJ1-5; maybe TRBD1 (5 bases). The V gene lost 7 bases and the J gene lost 7 bases, with 23 bases spanning the gap. Germline-derived CDR1 and CDR2 are MNHEY and SVGAGI. This CDR3 is built from 16 residues. The CDR3 region is CASTSVQGNRLQPQHF. CDR3 coding DNA: TGTGCCAGCACCTCGGTGCAGGGAAATCGATTACAGCCCCAGCATTTT.

This clonotype was observed many times. V and J are TRBV29-1 and TRBJ2-3; D perhaps matches TRBD2 (5 bases). The CDR3 has 14 residues. Germline-derived CDR1 and CDR2 are SQVTM and ANQGSEA. The germline V and J ends were trimmed by 3 bases and 1 base, with 11 bases remaining between them. CDR3 nucleotides: TGCAGCGTTGAGCGAGCGGAGCGCACAGATACGCAGTATTTT. It yields the protein CSVERAERTDTQYF.

Turning to this clonotype: Being one base from a much bigger clone, this may be a read error. The chain recombines TRBV6-6 with TRBJ1-5; D is ambiguous. This CDR3 comprises 14 residues. Germline CDR1 is MNHNY and CDR2 is SVGAGI (reference sequence). The CDR3, as DNA: TGTGCCAGCAGTTACGGCAGAAACAATCAGCCCCATCATTTT. Its protein is CASSYGRNNQPHHF.

With regard to this clonotype: Mismatch with germline at one junction end may stem from a read error. V and J are TRBV12-3 or TRBV12-4 and TRBJ2-2; TRBD1 aligns across 8 bases. This CDR3 has 15 amino acids. CDR3 sequence (DNA): TGTACCAGCAGTTCCCGACAGGGGAACGCCGGGGAACTGTTTTTT. This translates into CTSSSRQGNAGELFF.

This clonotype appeared many times. The V gene is TRBV18, the J gene TRBJ2-1; D remains unclear. CDR1 is KGHSH and CDR2 is LQKENI in the germline V gene. V lost 3 bases and J lost 10, with 10 bases in between. CDR3 size: 12 residues. In nucleotides, the CDR3 is TGTGCCAGCTCACCCGACATTTCAGAGCAGTTCTTC. Translated: CASSPDISEQFF. The complete variable domain, with remaining parts taken from reference TRBV18 and TRBJ2-1, reads NAGVMQNPRHLVRRRGQEARLRCSPMKGHSHVYWYRQLPEEGLKFMVYLQKENIIDESGMPKERFSAEFPKEGPSILRIQQVVRGDSAAYFCASSPDISEQFFGPGTRLTVL.

The chain combines TRBV7-9 with TRBJ2-1; TRBD2 matches at 12 bases. Losses at the gene ends were 7 bases for V and 7 bases for J; bases not matched to a gene: 8. This CDR3 has 15 residues. Per germline, CDR1 SEHNR and CDR2 FQNEAQ (reference sequence). The CDR3 sequence is CASNLRTSGENEQFF. CDR3 bases: TGTGCCAGCAACCTTAGGACTAGCGGGGAGAATGAGCAGTTCTTC.

This clonotype was observed once. One end of the junction varies from germline; a read error may be responsible. For the CDR3, the DNA is TGTAGCATTGGACTAGCGGGAGGGTTCTACAATGAGCAGTTCTTC. As protein: CSIGLAGGFYNEQFF. The chain uses TRBV29-1 and TRBJ2-1; the match to TRBD2 covers 15 bases. CDR3 length equals 15 residues. CDR1 is SQVTM, CDR2 ANQGSEA, per germline.

This clonotype was detected only a few times. The V call is TRBV11-2, the J call TRBJ2-7; TRBD2 agrees at 8 bases. The CDR3 contains 16 residues. The V segment lost 7 bases and the J segment 7 bases; nucleotides outside the gene matches: 18. Germline assignment: CDR1 SGHAT and CDR2 FQNNGV. The CDR3 sequence: CASTTPGREASGEQYF. CDR3 nucleotides: TGTGCCAGCACGACCCCTGGGCGGGAGGCAAGTGGGGAGCAGTACTTC.

In regard to this clonotype: In this CDR3 the conserved last residue, phenylalanine or tryptophan, is missing, so a read error is likely. The rearrangement links TRBV6-5 to TRBJ1-5; 7 nucleotides align to TRBD1. The germline V gene encodes CDR1 MNHEY and CDR2 SVGAGI. The CDR3 length is 15 residues. The CDR3 DNA reads as TGTACCAGCAGCCGGGGGAGGGGGCTCGGGCAGCCCCAGCATCTT. Its protein product is CTSSRGRGLGQPQHL.

For this clonotype: No conserved phenylalanine or tryptophan ends this CDR3, so it is likely a read error. This rearrangement joins TRBV11-2 to TRBJ2-2, with 8 bases aligning to TRBD1. Looked up from germline, CDR1 is SGHAT and CDR2 is FQNNGV. CDR3 length: 15 amino acids. CDR3: CANSVETGDTGELFP. In nucleotides, the CDR3 is TGTGCCAACAGCGTAGAGACAGGGGACACCGGGGAGCTGTTTCCT.

In regard to this clonotype: A read error may be the cause here, since a much bigger clone is one base away. The chain uses TRBV11-2 and TRBJ1-6; 9 nucleotides agree with TRBD1. The CDR3 extends over 16 amino acids. From germline, CDR1 is SGHAT and CDR2 FQNNGV. The CDR3 sequence: CDSSLVLSGQGSPLHF. The CDR3 DNA follows: TGTGACAGCAGCTTAGTCCTCTCGGGACAGGGTTCACCCCTCCACTTT.

This clonotype was recorded at least ten times. The chain has TRBV24-1 and TRBJ2-3; D unresolved. Germline V gene lookup returns CDR1 KGHDR and CDR2 SFDVKD. CDR3 length: 13 residues. Trimming took off 5 bases at V and 0 bases at J, with 5 bases between the two ends. DNA for the CDR3: TGTGCCACCAGTGTCGGGAGCACAGATACGCAGTATTTT. Protein sequence: CATSVGSTDTQYF.

The chain links TRBV11-2 to TRBJ1-1; D is possibly TRBD1 (6 bases). V lost 5 bases and J lost 2, with 30 bases in between. From germline, CDR1 is SGHAT and CDR2 FQNNGV. This CDR3 contains 20 residues. The CDR3 reads CASSARDKGRKSWSNTEAFF. DNA of the CDR3: TGTGCCAGCAGCGCCCGGGACAAGGGGCGCAAGAGCTGGAGTAACACTGAAGCTTTCTTT.